The present entry profiles one T cell receptor (beta chain) with its context. The data are from a study of blood T cell repertoires in COVID-19. Germline assignment: CDR1 SGHVS and CDR2 FQNEAQ. The CDR3 is made up of 15 amino acids. The ends were cut back, 5 bases at V and 4 bases at J, with 15 bases in the middle. Data came from immunoSEQ multiplex PCR; TCRdb stores just in-frame clones and leaves some out. The data contain roughly 38,000 clones, around four fifths of them singletons. The chain joins TRBV7-8 to TRBJ2-1; D is possibly TRBD2 (6 bases). The clonotype originates from a human donor in a cohort sampled during active COVID-19. Sequences were obtained from peripheral blood. CDR3 amino acids: CASSASLAGYNEQFF. The CDR3 nucleotides are TGTGCCAGCAGCGCGAGCCTTGCGGGGTACAATGAGCAGTTCTTC.